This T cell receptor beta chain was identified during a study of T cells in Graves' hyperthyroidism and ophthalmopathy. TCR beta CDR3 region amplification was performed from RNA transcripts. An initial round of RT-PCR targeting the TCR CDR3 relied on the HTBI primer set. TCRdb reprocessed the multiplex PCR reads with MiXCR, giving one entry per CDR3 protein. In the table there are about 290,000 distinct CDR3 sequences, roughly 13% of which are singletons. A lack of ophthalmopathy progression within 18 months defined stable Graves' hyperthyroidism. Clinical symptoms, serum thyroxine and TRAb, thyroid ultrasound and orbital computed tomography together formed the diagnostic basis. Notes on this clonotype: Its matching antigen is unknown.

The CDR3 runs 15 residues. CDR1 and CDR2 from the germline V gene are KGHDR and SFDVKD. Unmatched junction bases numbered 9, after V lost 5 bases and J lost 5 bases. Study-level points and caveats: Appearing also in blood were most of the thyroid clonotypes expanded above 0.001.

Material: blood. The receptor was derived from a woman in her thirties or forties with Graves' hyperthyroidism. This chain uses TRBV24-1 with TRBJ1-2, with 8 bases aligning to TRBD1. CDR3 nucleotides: TGTGCCACCAGTGGCGGACAGGGTCGGCGGTATGGCTACACCTTC. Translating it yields CATSGGQGRRYGYTF.